A single sample gave rise to the 17 T cell receptor beta chains below, sequenced in a study of T cell responses to AZD1222 COVID-19 vaccine (dated by TCRdb to about 2021). The method was the immunoSEQ multiplex PCR assay. Held by TCRdb, this immuneACCESS table contains in-frame sequences only and omits some clones. Under half of the omission traces to an unresolved V gene where checked; the cause of the rest is unknown. Within this sample are about 140,000 clones, with 85% to 95% of them counted one time only. The ten biggest clones cover 6.5% to 8.5% of the sample. This sample's time point label indicates: about 28 days (+/-7) after the second vaccine dose. Sequenced material: peripheral blood, taken 28 days after the second AZD1222 dose. All receptors come from an adult who received the AZD1222 COVID-19 vaccine.

The V gene is TRBV2, the J gene TRBJ1-2; D gene uncertain. Germline V gene sequence: CDR1 SNHLY, CDR2 FYNNEI. The CDR3 has 12 amino acids. With 1 base removed from V and 8 bases from J, the gap between germline ends came to 8 bases. The CDR3 here is CASSEGWRGYTF. Written as DNA, the CDR3 is TGTGCCAGCAGTGAAGGGTGGAGGGGCTACACCTTC.

The table lists this clone with a count of one. The chain uses TRBV3-1 (or the pseudogene TRBV3-2) and TRBJ2-7, with 7 bases matching TRBD2. CDR1 is LGHDT and CDR2 is YNNKEL in the germline V gene (reference sequence). The V gene end was trimmed by 0 bases and the J gene end by 7 bases; junction bases not matched to a gene: 15. The CDR3 covers 17 residues. CDR3 DNA sequence: TGTGCCAGCAGCCAAGATGCCGGGCTAGCGGACCTCTGGGAGCAGTACTTC. Residues: CASSQDAGLADLWEQYF.

In its sample, this clone was seen a few times. The V and J genes are TRBV28 and TRBJ2-6, with D unclear. Looked up from germline, CDR1 is MDHEN and CDR2 is SYDVKM. Trimming removed 3 bases at V and 0 bases at J, with 12 bases between. The CDR3 consists of 17 residues. CDR3 sequence reads: CASSLGFSSSGANVLTF. As DNA, the CDR3 is TGTGCCAGCAGTTTGGGCTTTTCCTCCTCTGGGGCCAACGTCCTGACTTTC.

CDR3: CASSLMSSGGTDTQYF. The CDR3 DNA sequence: TGCGCCAGCAGCTTGATGTCTAGCGGGGGCACAGATACGCAGTATTTT. V gene TRBV5-1 combines with J gene TRBJ2-3; TRBD2 matches at 9 bases. Germline V lookup: CDR1 SGHRS, CDR2 YFSETQ. The CDR3 length is 16 residues. After removal of 1 base from V and 1 base from J, the junction contained 4 bases not matched to a gene.

This chain connects TRBV29-1 to TRBJ1-1; D uncertain. V lost 4 bases to trimming and J lost 1 base, with 4 bases between them. The CDR3 runs 11 residues. Germline V CDR1 and CDR2: SQVTM, ANQGSEA. CDR3 amino acids: CSVAKNTEAFF. The CDR3 DNA sequence: TGCAGCGTTGCGAAGAACACTGAAGCTTTCTTT.

This chain's CDR3 is CASSSSWGAGGTQYF. The DNA of the CDR3 is TGTGCCAGCAGCTCCTCTTGGGGAGCGGGGGGTACGCAGTATTTT. The chain joins TRBV7-2 to TRBJ2-3; 9 nucleotides align to TRBD2. This CDR3 has 15 amino acids. Germline CDR1 is SGHTA and CDR2 is FQGNSA. The V gene end was trimmed by 4 bases and the J gene end by 8 bases; junction bases not matched to a gene: 10.

This sequence joins TRBV20-1 and TRBJ1-3, with a tentative D call TRBD1 (5 bases). Trimming left V 3 bases short and J 5 bases short, with 5 bases between. Germline V gene data show CDR1 as DFQATT and CDR2 as SNEGSKA (reference sequence). The CDR3 totals 11 residues. The CDR3 sequence is CSARDRNTIYF. The CDR3 DNA reads as TGCAGTGCTAGGGACAGAAACACCATATATTTT.

V and J are TRBV4-1 and TRBJ2-7, with 9 bases fitting TRBD1. Germline lookup yields CDR1 MGHRA and CDR2 YSYEKL. V lost 4 bases to trimming and J lost 2 bases; unmatched junction nucleotides: 6. This CDR3 has 15 amino acids. The CDR3 DNA follows: TGCGCCAGCAGCCTTGGCGGGACAGGGACCTACGAGCAGTACTTC. Protein: CASSLGGTGTYEQYF.

The rearrangement links TRBV11-2 to TRBJ1-2; D perhaps matches TRBD1 (5 bases). V dropped 1 base and J dropped 2 bases, with 8 bases sitting between them. The CDR3 sequence is 14 residues long. CDR1 is SGHAT, CDR2 FQNNGV, per germline. The CDR3 region is CASSLVGGNYGYTF. The CDR3 DNA is TGTGCCAGCAGCTTAGTTGGGGGAAACTATGGCTACACCTTC. Based on the CDR3 plus reference TRBV11-2 and TRBJ1-2, the full variable domain is EAGVAQSPRYKIIEKRQSVAFWCNPISGHATLYWYQQILGQGPKLLIQFQNNGVVDDSQLPKDRFSAERLKGVDSTLKIQPAKLEDSAVYLCASSLVGGNYGYTFGSGTRLTVV.

The J gene is TRBJ1-2, the V gene TRBV7-2, with D possibly TRBD1 on 6 matching bases. This CDR3 comprises 15 residues. Trimming pared 4 bases from V and 5 bases from J, leaving 17 bases between. Germline V lookup: CDR1 SGHTA, CDR2 FQGNSA. The CDR3 sequence: CASSSILGGLYGYTF. CDR3 in DNA: TGTGCCAGCAGCTCTATACTTGGGGGGCTTTATGGCTACACCTTC.

The chain joins TRBV7-9 to TRBJ2-7; 8 nucleotides match TRBD1. Unmatched junction bases numbered 1, after V lost 3 bases and J lost 6 bases. Germline CDR1 reads SEHNR; CDR2 reads FQNEAQ (reference sequence). There are 12 residues in the CDR3. The CDR3 bases are TGTGCCAGCAGCTTTACAGGGGGCGAGCAGTACTTC. This codes for CASSFTGGEQYF.

The J gene is TRBJ1-2, the V gene TRBV9, with no clear D. Germline V lookup: CDR1 SGDLS, CDR2 YYNGEE. V lost 0 bases and J lost 7, with 22 bases in between. This CDR3 spans 17 amino acids. CDR3 sequence: CASSVATGRSIPGGYTF. The CDR3 bases are TGTGCCAGCAGCGTAGCTACCGGACGCTCTATTCCGGGTGGCTACACCTTC.

The chain employs TRBV7-3 and TRBJ2-1; 9 bases fit TRBD2. The junction had 7 bases not matched to a gene; V was cut back by 2 bases and J by 8 bases. Per germline, CDR1 SGHTA and CDR2 FQGTGA. The CDR3 totals 15 residues. CDR3 in DNA: TGTGCCAGCAGCTTACTCGCGGGGGGGCAGCATGAGCAGTTCTTC. This encodes CASSLLAGGQHEQFF.

This rearrangement joins TRBV24-1 to TRBJ2-5; the D is unclear. This CDR3 contains 13 residues. Per germline, CDR1 KGHDR and CDR2 SFDVKD. Trimming took off 3 bases at V and 0 bases at J, with 4 bases between the two ends. The CDR3 DNA is TGTGCCACCAGTGATAGGGACCAAGAGACCCAGTACTTC. The encoded protein is CATSDRDQETQYF.

The chain joins TRBV5-6 to TRBJ2-3, with D possibly being TRBD1 (6 bases). V was trimmed by 3 bases and J by 6 bases, leaving 14 bases between them. The CDR3 has 14 amino acids. Germline values: CDR1 SGHDT, CDR2 YYEEEE. The CDR3, as DNA: TGTGCCAGCAGCTCCCAGGGGCCAGCGGATACGCAGTATTTT. Translated: CASSSQGPADTQYF.

This clone occurred once. This CDR3 reads CASSRGGEAFF. For the CDR3, the DNA is TGTGCCAGCAGCAGGGGGGGTGAAGCTTTCTTT. V and J are TRBV6-5 and TRBJ1-1, with 7 nucleotides matching TRBD1. Germline CDR1 MNHEY, CDR2 SVGAGI. This CDR3 comprises 11 residues. V trimming: 6 bases; J trimming: 7 bases; junction bases outside the gene matches: 2.

The DNA of the CDR3 is TGTGCCAGCAGCAGGCATCAGGGGGACACTGAAGCTTTCTTT. The encoded protein is CASSRHQGDTEAFF. This chain links TRBV6-4 with TRBJ1-1; TRBD1 matches at 7 bases. The V gene end was trimmed by 6 bases and the J gene end by 3 bases; junction bases not matched to a gene: 7. CDR1 and CDR2 (germline): MRHNA, SNTAGT. The CDR3 length is 14 residues.